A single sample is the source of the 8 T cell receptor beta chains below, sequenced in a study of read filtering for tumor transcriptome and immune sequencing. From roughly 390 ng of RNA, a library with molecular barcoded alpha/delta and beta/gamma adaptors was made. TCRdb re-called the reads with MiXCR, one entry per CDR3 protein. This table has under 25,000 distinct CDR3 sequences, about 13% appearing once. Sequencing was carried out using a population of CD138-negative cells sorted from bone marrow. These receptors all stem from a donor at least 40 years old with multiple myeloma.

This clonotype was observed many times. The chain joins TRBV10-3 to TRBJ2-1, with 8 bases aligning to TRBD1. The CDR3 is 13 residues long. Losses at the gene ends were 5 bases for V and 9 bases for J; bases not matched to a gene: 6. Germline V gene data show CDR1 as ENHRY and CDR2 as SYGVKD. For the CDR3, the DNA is TGTGCCATCAGTCAGGGGGCGCACGCTGAGCAGTTCTTC. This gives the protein CAISQGAHAEQFF.

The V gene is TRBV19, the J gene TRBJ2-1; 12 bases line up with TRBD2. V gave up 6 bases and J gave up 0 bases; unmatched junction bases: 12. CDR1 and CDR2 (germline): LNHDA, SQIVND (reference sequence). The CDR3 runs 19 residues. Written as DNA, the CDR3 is TGTGCCAGTAGCCACGGACTAGCGGGGCCAATTAGCTCCTACAATGAGCAGTTCTTC. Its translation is CASSHGLAGPISSYNEQFF.

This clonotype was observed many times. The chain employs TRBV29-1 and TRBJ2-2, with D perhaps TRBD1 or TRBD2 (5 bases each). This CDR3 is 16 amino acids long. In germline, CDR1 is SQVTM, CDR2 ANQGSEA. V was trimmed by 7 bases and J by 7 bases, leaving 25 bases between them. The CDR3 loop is CSALGTRGIDDGELFF. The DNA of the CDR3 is TGCAGCGCCCTAGGGACCCGGGGAATCGACGACGGGGAGCTGTTTTTT.

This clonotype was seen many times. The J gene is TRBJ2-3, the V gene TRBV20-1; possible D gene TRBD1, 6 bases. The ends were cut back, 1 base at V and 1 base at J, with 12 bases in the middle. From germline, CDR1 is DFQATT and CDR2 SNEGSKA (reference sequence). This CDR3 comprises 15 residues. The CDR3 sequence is CSARAHRVGTDTQYF. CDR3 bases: TGCAGTGCTAGAGCCCACAGGGTAGGCACAGATACGCAGTATTTT.

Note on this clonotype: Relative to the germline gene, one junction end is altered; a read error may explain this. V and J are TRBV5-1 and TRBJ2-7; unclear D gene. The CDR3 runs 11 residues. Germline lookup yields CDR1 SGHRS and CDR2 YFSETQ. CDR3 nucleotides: TGCGCCAGCAGCTCCATGGACGAGCGGTACTTC. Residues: CASSSMDERYF.

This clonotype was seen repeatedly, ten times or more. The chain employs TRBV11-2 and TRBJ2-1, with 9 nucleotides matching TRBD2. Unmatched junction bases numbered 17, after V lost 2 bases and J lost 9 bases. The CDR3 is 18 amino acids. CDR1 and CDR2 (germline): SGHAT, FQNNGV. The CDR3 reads CASSLFRERVAGVSEQFF. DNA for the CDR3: TGTGCCAGCAGCTTATTCAGGGAGAGAGTAGCGGGAGTCTCTGAGCAGTTCTTC. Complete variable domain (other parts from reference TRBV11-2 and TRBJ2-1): EAGVAQSPRYKIIEKRQSVAFWCNPISGHATLYWYQQILGQGPKLLIQFQNNGVVDDSQLPKDRFSAERLKGVDSTLKIQPAKLEDSAVYLCASSLFRERVAGVSEQFFGPGTRLTVL.

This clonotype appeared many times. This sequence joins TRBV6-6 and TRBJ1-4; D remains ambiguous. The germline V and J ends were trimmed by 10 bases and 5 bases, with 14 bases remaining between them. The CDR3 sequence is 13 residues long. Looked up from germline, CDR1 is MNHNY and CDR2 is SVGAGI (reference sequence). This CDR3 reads CATGSYQNEKLFF. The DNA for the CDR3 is TGTGCCACCGGGTCCTATCAGAATGAAAAACTGTTTTTT.

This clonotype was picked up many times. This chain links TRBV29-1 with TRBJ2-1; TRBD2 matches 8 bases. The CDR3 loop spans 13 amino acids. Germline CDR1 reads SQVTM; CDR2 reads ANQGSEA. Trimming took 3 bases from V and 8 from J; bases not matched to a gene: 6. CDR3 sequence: CSVESGSRYEQFF. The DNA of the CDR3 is TGCAGCGTTGAGAGCGGGAGTAGGTATGAGCAGTTCTTC.